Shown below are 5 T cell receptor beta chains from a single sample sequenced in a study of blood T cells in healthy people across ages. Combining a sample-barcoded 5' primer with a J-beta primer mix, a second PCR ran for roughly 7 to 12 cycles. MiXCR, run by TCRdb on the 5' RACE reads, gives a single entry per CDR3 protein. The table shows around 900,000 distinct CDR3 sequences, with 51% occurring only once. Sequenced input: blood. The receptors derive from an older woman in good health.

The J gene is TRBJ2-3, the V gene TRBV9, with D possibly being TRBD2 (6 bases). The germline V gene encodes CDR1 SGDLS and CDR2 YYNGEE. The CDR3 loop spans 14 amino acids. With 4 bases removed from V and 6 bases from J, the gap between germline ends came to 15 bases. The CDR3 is CASSRRAGGDTQYF. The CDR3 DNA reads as TGTGCCAGCAGCCGGAGGGCCGGCGGGGATACGCAGTATTTT.

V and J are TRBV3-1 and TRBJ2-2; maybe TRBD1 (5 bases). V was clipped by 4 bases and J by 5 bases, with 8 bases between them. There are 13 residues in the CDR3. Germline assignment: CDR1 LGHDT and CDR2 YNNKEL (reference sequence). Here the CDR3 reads CASSRQGTGELFF. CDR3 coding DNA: TGTGCCAGCAGCCGGCAGGGAACCGGGGAGCTGTTTTTT.

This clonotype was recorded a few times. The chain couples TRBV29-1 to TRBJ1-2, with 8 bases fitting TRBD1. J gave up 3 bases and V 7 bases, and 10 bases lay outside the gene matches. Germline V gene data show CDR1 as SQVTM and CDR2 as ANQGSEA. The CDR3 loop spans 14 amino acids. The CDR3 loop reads CSAGAGTGDYGYTF. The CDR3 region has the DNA TGCAGCGCCGGAGCCGGGACAGGTGACTATGGCTACACCTTC.

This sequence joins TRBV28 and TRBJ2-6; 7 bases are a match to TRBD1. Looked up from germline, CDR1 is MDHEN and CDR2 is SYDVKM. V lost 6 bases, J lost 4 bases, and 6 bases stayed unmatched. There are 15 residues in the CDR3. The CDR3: CASSKTGIGANVLTF. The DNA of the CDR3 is TGTGCCAGCAGCAAGACAGGGATCGGGGCCAACGTCCTGACTTTC.

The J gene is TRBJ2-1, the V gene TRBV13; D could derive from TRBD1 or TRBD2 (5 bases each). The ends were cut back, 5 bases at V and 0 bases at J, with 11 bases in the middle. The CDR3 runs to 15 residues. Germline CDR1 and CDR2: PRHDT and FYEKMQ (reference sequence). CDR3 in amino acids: CASSRDGGSYNEQFF. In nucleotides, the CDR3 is TGTGCCAGCAGCCGGGACGGAGGCTCCTACAATGAGCAGTTCTTC.